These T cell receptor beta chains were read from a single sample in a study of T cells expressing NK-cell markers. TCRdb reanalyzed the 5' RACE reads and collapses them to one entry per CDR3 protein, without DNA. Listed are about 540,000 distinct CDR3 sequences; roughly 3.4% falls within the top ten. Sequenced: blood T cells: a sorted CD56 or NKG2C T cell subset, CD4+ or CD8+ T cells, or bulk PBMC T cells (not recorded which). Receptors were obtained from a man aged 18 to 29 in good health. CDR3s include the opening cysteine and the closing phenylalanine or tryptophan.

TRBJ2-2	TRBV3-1	CASSQSIPGELFF
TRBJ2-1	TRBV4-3	CASSQDSAGGRQFF
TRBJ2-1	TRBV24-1	CATSDATTGAPYNEQFF
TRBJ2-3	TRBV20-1	CSARARQGALEDTQYF
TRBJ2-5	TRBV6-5	CASSYGDLGRETQYF
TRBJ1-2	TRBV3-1	CASSPSRGAEGYTF
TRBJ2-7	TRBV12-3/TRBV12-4	CASSLTSGPSYEQYF
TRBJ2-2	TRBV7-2	CASSPGTYGELFF
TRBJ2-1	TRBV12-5	CASGTEGGRAYNEQFF
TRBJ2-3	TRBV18	CASSPSGTKYF
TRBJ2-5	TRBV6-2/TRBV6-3	CASRLTGKETQYF
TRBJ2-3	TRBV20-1	CSARELAGGFDTQYF